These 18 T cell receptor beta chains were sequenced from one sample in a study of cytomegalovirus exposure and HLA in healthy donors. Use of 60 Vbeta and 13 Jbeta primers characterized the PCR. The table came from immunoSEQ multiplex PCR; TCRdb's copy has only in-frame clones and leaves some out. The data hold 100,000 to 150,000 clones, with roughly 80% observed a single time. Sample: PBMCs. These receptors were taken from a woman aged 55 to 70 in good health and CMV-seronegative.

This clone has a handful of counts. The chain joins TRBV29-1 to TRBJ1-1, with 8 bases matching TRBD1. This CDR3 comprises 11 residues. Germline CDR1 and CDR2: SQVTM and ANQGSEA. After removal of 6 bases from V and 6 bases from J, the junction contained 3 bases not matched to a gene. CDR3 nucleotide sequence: TGCAGCGTCTCCAGGGGGCCTGAAGCTTTCTTT. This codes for CSVSRGPEAFF.

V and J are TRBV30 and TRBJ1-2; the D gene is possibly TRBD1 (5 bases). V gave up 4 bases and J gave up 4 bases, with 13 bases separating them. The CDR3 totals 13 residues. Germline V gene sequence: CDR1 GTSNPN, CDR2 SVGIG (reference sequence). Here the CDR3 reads CAWTTVVSYGYTF. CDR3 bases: TGTGCCTGGACGACAGTCGTCAGCTATGGCTACACCTTC.

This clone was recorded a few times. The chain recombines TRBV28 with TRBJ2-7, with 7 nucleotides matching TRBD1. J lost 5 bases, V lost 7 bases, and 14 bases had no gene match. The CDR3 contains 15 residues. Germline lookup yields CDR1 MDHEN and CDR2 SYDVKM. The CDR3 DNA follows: TGTGCCAGCACTCTCCGGTTAACAGGGGCCCACGAGCAGTACTTC. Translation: CASTLRLTGAHEQYF.

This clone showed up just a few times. The CDR3 DNA is TGTGCCATCAGTGAGGTGGACAGGAGACCACTTAGCACAGATACGCAGTATTTT. It codes for CAISEVDRRPLSTDTQYF. The J gene is TRBJ2-3, the V gene TRBV10-3; 7 bases fit TRBD1. J lost 0 bases, V lost 2 bases, and 11 bases had no gene match. Germline assignment: CDR1 ENHRY and CDR2 SYGVKD. This CDR3 is built from 18 residues.

The CDR3 reads CASSKGQGAEKLFF. In DNA, the CDR3 is TGCGCCAGCAGCAAGGGACAGGGGGCTGAAAAACTGTTTTTT. The chain has TRBV5-1 and TRBJ1-4, with 12 bases fitting TRBD1. Looked up from germline, CDR1 is SGHRS and CDR2 is YFSETQ. The CDR3 is made up of 14 amino acids. Trimming took 4 bases from V and 7 from J; bases not matched to a gene: 2. Together with reference TRBV5-1 and TRBJ1-4, the CDR3 gives the full variable domain: KAGVTQTPRYLIKTRGQQVTLSCSPISGHRSVSWYQQTPGQGLQFLFEYFSETQRNKGNFPGRFSGRQFSNSRSEMNVSTLELGDSALYLCASSKGQGAEKLFFGSGTQLSVL.

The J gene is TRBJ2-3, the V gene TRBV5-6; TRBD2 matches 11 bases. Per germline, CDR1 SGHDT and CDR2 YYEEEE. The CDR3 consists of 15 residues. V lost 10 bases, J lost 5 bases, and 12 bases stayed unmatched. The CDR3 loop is CAGASGGLRGDTQYF. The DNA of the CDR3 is TGTGCCGGGGCTAGCGGGGGGCTCCGGGGAGATACGCAGTATTTT.

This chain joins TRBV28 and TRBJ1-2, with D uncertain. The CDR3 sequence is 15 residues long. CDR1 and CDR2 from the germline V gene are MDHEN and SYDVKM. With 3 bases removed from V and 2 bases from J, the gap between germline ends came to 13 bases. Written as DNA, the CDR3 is TGTGCCAGCAGTTTGGTCGGGGAAGGGAACTATGGCTACACCTTC. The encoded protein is CASSLVGEGNYGYTF.

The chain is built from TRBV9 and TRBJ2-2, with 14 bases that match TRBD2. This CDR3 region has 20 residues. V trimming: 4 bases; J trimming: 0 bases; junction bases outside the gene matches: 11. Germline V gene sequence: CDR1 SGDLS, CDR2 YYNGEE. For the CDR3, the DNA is TGTGCCAGCAGCTCGGGACTAGCGGGGGCCACGCCATCGAACACCGGGGAGCTGTTTTTT. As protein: CASSSGLAGATPSNTGELFF.

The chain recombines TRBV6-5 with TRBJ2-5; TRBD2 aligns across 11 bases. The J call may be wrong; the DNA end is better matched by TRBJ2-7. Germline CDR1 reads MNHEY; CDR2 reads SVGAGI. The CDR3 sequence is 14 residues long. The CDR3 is CASSRTSGYYEQYF. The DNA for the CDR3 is TGTGCCAGCAGCCGGACTAGCGGGTACTACGAGCAGTACTTC.

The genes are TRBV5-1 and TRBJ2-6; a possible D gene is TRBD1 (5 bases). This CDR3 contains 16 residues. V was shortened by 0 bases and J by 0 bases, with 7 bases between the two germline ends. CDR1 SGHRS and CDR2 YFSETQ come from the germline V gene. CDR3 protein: CASSLGGSSGANVLTF. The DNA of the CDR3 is TGCGCCAGCAGCTTGGGGGGCTCCTCTGGGGCCAACGTCCTGACTTTC.

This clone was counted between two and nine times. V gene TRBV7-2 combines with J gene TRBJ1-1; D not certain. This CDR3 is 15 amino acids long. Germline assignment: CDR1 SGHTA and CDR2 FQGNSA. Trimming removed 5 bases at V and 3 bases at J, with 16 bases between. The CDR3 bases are TGTGCCAGCAGCCCCTTCCTTCCCCCGGACACTGAAGCTTTCTTT. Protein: CASSPFLPPDTEAFF. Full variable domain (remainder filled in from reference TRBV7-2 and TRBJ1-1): GAGVSQSPSNKVTEKGKDVELRCDPISGHTALYWYRQSLGQGLEFLIYFQGNSAPDKSGLPSDRFSAERTGGSVSTLTIQRTQQEDSAVYLCASSPFLPPDTEAFFGQGTRLTVV.

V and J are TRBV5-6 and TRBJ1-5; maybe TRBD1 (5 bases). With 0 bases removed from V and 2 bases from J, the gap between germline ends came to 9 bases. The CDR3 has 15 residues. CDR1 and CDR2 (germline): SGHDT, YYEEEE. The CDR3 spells CASSLGTRGNQPQHF. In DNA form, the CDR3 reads TGTGCCAGCAGCTTGGGAACCAGGGGCAATCAGCCCCAGCATTTT.

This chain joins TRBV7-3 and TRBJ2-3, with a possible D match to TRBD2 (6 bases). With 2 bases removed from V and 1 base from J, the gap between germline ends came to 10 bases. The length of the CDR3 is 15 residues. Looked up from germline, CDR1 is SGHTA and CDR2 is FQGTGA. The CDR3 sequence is CASSLLRGGTDTQYF. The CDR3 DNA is TGTGCCAGCAGCTTACTTCGCGGGGGCACAGATACGCAGTATTTT.

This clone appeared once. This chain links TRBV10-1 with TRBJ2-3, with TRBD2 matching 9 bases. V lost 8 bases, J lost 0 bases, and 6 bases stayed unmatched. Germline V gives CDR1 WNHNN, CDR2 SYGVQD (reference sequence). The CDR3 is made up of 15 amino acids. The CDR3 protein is CASGPSGASTDTQYF. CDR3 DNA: TGCGCCAGCGGGCCTAGCGGGGCAAGCACAGATACGCAGTATTTT.

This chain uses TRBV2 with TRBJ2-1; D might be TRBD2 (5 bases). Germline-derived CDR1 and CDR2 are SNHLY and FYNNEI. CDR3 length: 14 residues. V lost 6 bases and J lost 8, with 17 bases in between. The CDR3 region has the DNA TGTGCCAGCAGCCCTATACTAGTTCGGTATGAGCAGTTCTTC. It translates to CASSPILVRYEQFF.

The CDR3 DNA follows: TGTGCCAGCAGCTTAGCTAGCGGGGGCACTGGGGGACAGTTCTTC. As protein: CASSLASGGTGGQFF. This chain uses TRBV7-3 with TRBJ2-1; 10 bases are shared with TRBD2. Per the germline V gene, CDR1 is SGHTA and CDR2 is FQGTGA. The V gene end was trimmed by 2 bases and the J gene end by 13 bases; junction bases not matched to a gene: 11. The CDR3 extends over 15 amino acids.

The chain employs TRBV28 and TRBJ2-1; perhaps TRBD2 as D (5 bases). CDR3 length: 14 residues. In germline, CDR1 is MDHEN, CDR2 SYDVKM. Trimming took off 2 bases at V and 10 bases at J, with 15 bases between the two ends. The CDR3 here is CASSLRSGRREQFF. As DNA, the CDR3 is TGTGCCAGCAGTTTAAGGAGCGGTCGTAGGGAGCAGTTCTTC.

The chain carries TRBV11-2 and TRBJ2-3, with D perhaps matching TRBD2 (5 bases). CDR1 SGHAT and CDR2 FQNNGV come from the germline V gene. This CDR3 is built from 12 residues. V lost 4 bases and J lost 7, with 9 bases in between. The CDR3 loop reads CASSSRGYTQYF. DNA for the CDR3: TGTGCCAGCAGCTCTCGAGGGTATACGCAGTATTTT.